This T cell receptor (beta chain) came from a study of T cell repertoires in cytomegalovirus infection. Study details: CMV infection plus the matching HLA type was flagged by public TCR beta signatures.

Study-level points and caveats: Clonotype analysis showed dominance of the ex vivo response by HLA-C-restricted CMV-specific TCR beta clonotypes. Frequencies of public TCR beta families were cumulated, and this identified carriers of CMV plus the relevant HLA.

On this clonotype: Its matching antigen is unknown.

TCRdb processed the reads anew with MiXCR; each CDR3 protein has one entry. The table has roughly 630,000 distinct CDR3 sequences, 24% seen once. This receptor was taken from a human donor in good health (CMV status not recorded). Some clones in this sample may be carry-over from other donors' samples. Source material: CD8+ T cells from PBMCs.

CDR3 sequence: CASSLGLRQGVSSTDTQYF. The CDR3 DNA is TGTGCCAGCAGCTTAGGGCTACGACAGGGGGTATCGAGCACAGATACGCAGTATTTT. The genes are TRBV7-9 and TRBJ2-3, with 9 bases lining up with TRBD1. Looked up from germline, CDR1 is SEHNR and CDR2 is FQNEAQ (reference sequence). The junction had 11 bases not matched to a gene; V was cut back by 1 base and J by 0 bases. This CDR3 comprises 19 residues.